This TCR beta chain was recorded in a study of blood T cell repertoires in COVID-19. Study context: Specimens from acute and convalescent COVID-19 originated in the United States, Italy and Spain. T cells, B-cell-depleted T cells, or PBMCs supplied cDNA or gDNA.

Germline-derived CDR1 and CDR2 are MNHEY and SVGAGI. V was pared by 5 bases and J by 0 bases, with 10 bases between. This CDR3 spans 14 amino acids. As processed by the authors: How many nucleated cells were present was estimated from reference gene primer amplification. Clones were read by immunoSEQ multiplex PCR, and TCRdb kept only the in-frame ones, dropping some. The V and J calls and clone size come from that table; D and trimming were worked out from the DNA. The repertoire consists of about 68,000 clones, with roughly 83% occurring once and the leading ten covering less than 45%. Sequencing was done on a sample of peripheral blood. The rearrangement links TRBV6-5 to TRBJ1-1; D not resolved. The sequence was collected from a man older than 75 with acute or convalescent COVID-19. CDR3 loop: CASSPQQVNTEAFF. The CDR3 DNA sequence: TGTGCCAGCAGTCCCCAACAAGTGAACACTGAAGCTTTCTTT.